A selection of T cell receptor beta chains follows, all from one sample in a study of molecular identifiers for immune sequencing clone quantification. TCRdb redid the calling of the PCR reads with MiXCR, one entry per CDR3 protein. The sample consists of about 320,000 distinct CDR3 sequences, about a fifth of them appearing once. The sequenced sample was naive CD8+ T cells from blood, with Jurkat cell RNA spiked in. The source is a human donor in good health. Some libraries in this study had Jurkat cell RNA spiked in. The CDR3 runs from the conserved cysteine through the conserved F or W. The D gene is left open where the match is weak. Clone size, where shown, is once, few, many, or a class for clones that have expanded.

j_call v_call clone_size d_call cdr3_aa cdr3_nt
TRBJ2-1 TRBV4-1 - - CASCQGPSDYNEQFF TGCGCCAGCTGCCAAGGTCCCTCCGACTACAATGAGCAGTTCTTC
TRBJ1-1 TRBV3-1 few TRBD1 CASRRTGLNTEAFF TGTGCCAGCAGGAGGACAGGGCTGAACACTGAAGCTTTCTTT
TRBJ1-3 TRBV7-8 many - CASSRYGGAGNTIYF TGTGCCAGCAGCCGATATGGAGGTGCAGGAAACACCATATATTTT
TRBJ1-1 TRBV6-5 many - CASSYQMNTEAFF TGTGCCAGCAGTTACCAGATGAACACTGAAGCTTTCTTT
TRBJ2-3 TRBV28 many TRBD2 CASSFGLAGPTDTQYF TGTGCCAGCAGTTTCGGTCTAGCGGGACCCACAGATACGCAGTATTTT
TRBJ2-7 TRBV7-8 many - CASSPRGEQYF TGTGCCAGCAGCCCCCGGGGTGAGCAGTACTTC
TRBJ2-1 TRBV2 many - CASSEIWGNEQFF TGTGCCAGCAGTGAAATTTGGGGTAATGAGCAGTTCTTC
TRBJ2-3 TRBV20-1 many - CSARDTVFTDTQYF TGCAGTGCTAGAGATACTGTTTTCACAGATACGCAGTATTTT
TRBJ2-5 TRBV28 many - CASSPPGEETQYF TGTGCCAGCAGCCCTCCAGGAGAGGAGACCCAGTACTTC
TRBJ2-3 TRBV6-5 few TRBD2 CASSYGIAGDVTDTQYF TGTGCCAGCAGTTACGGAATAGCGGGGGACGTGACAGATACGCAGTATTTT
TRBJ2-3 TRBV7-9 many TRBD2 CASTGAGVADTQYF TGTGCCAGCACTGGGGCGGGAGTGGCAGATACGCAGTATTTT
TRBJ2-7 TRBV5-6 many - CASSLYQGSEQYF TGTGCCAGCAGCTTGTACCAGGGAAGCGAGCAGTACTTC
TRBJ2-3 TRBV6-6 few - CASSYSFGGTDTQYF TGTGCCAGCAGTTACTCTTTTGGGGGGACAGATACGCAGTATTTT
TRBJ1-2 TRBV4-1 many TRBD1 CASSHTGGGGYTF TGCGCCAGCAGCCATACAGGGGGCGGTGGCTACACCTTC
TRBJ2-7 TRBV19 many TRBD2 CASSIREGYEQYF TGTGCCAGTAGTATAAGGGAGGGCTACGAGCAGTACTTC
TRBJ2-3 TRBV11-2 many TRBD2 CASCSGGRTDTQYF TGTGCCAGCTGTTCGGGGGGTAGGACAGATACGCAGTATTTT
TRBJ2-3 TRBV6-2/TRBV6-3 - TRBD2 CASSYEWLADSTDTQYF TGTGCCAGCAGTTACGAATGGCTAGCGGATAGCACAGATACGCAGTATTTT
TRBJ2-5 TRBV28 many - CASSLLLGQGETQYF TGTGCCAGCAGTTTATTGCTCGGGCAGGGTGAGACCCAGTACTTC
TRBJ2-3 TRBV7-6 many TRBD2 CASSLSAGGDTQYF TGTGCCAGCAGCTTATCCGCGGGGGGAGATACGCAGTATTTT
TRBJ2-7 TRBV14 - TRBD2 CASNHSGSGEQYF TGTGCCAGCAACCATAGCGGGAGCGGCGAGCAGTACTTC
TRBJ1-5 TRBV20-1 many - CSALTPRTDSNQPQHF TGCAGTGCTCTAACTCCTCGGACGGATAGCAATCAGCCCCAGCATTTT
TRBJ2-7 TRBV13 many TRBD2 CASSLTGGEEQYF TGTGCCAGCAGCTTAACGGGAGGGGAAGAGCAGTACTTC
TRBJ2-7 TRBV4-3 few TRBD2 CASSQDWLAGSYEQYF TGCGCCAGCAGCCAAGATTGGCTAGCGGGGTCCTACGAGCAGTACTTC